These T cell receptor beta chains were read from a single sample in a study of T-cell reconstitution after alpha-beta-depleted transplantation in children. TCRdb ran MiXCR on the PCR reads and lists one entry per CDR3 protein. The data contain a few hundred thousand distinct CDR3 sequences, 25% to 30% of them singletons. Specimen: PBMCs, collected before TCRalphabeta/CD19-depleted stem cell transplant. Receptor source: a boy in the first two years of life with Wiskott-Aldrich syndrome, due to receive a stem cell transplant. The CDR3 runs from the conserved cysteine through the conserved F or W. D genes are given only for firm matches. Some rows mark clone size as missing; the rest say once, few, many or name a class of expanded clone.

J | D | V | size | CDR3 | DNA
TRBJ2-1 | - | TRBV2 | - | CASSVSQPVYYNEQFF | TGTGCCAGCAGTGTTTCGCAACCCGTTTACTACAATGAGCAGTTCTTC
TRBJ2-3 | - | TRBV20-1 | - | CSARAPDGDTQYF | TGCAGTGCTAGAGCCCCCGACGGGGATACGCAGTATTTT
TRBJ2-3 | TRBD1 | TRBV5-8 | few | CASRGTVVAYTQYF | TGTGCCAGCAGGGGGACAGTTGTCGCCTATACGCAGTATTTT
TRBJ2-1 | - | TRBV7-6 | - | CASSLGALGAYNEQFF | TGTGCCAGCAGCTTAGGTGCACTAGGGGCATACAATGAGCAGTTCTTC
TRBJ1-1 | TRBD1 | TRBV5-1 | - | CASSFGAGGDLNTEAFF | TGCGCCAGCAGCTTCGGGGCAGGGGGTGACCTGAACACTGAAGCTTTCTTT
TRBJ2-7 | - | TRBV6-1 | - | CASSEEGTGYYEQYF | TGTGCCAGCAGTGAAGAAGGGACTGGCTATTACGAGCAGTACTTC
TRBJ2-3 | - | TRBV4-2 | few | CASSQDAAKTDTQYF | TGTGCCAGCAGCCAAGATGCGGCGAAAACAGATACGCAGTATTTT
TRBJ2-1 | TRBD2 | TRBV20-1 | few | CSARSGGTSGSYNEQFF | TGCAGTGCTAGAAGTGGGGGGACTAGCGGGAGCTACAATGAGCAGTTCTTC
TRBJ2-7 | TRBD2 | TRBV5-1 | - | CASSSSGLAGRQYF | TGCGCCAGCAGCTCCTCCGGACTAGCGGGACGGCAGTACTTC
TRBJ2-7 | TRBD2 | TRBV27 | - | CASSPAIIGLAGVYEQYF | TGTGCCAGCAGTCCAGCAATTATAGGACTAGCGGGAGTCTACGAGCAGTACTTC
TRBJ1-1 | - | TRBV12-3/TRBV12-4 | - | CASSLAGVNTEAF | TGTGCCAGCAGTTTAGCCGGGGTTAACACTGAAGCTTTT
TRBJ1-2 | - | TRBV27 | - | CASSLLGGSYGYTF | TGTGCCAGCAGTTTGTTAGGGGGATCCTATGGCTACACCTTC
TRBJ2-7 | - | TRBV29-1 | - | CSVGGQGYEQYF | TGCAGCGTGGGGGGGCAGGGCTACGAGCAGTACTTC
TRBJ2-1 | TRBD2 | TRBV29-1 | few | CSVMDSGTYNEQFF | TGCAGCGTTATGGATAGCGGGACCTACAATGAGCAGTTCTTC
TRBJ1-4 | TRBD1 | TRBV29-1 | few | CSVDGQGDEKLFF | TGCAGCGTTGACGGACAGGGCGACGAAAAACTGTTTTTT
TRBJ2-7 | TRBD2 | TRBV6-9 | few | CASSYSEASGRSYEQYF | TGTGCCAGCAGTTATTCGGAGGCTAGCGGGAGAAGCTACGAGCAGTACTTC
TRBJ1-2 | TRBD1 | TRBV28 | - | CASRFPGQYGYTF | TGTGCCAGCAGATTCCCGGGACAGTATGGCTACACCTTC
TRBJ2-1 | - | TRBV18 | few | CASSLKGIGEQFF | TGTGCCAGCTCATTAAAGGGCATTGGTGAGCAGTTCTTC
TRBJ1-4 | - | TRBV2 | - | CASSVPASDRDEKLFF | TGTGCCAGCAGCGTTCCGGCTTCGGACAGAGATGAAAAACTGTTTTTT
TRBJ2-1 | - | TRBV18 | many | CASSPLPYNEQFF | TGTGCCAGCTCACCACTCCCCTACAATGAGCAGTTCTTC
TRBJ2-7 | - | TRBV14 | few | CASSQVRFPYEQYF | TGTGCCAGCAGCCAAGTCAGGTTCCCCTACGAGCAGTACTTC
TRBJ2-5 | - | TRBV5-1 | few | CASSLVGIRQETQYF | TGCGCCAGCAGCTTGGTTGGGATCCGGCAAGAGACCCAGTACTTC
TRBJ2-5 | TRBD1 | TRBV4-2 | - | CASSQERTGTAETQYF | TGTGCCAGCAGCCAAGAAAGGACAGGGACCGCGGAGACCCAGTACTTC
TRBJ2-1 | - | TRBV14 | few | CASSQGRRGPYNEQFF | TGTGCCAGCAGCCAAGGGCGGAGAGGGCCTTACAATGAGCAGTTCTTC
TRBJ2-2 | TRBD2 | TRBV5-1 | few | CASSPREARGTGELFF | TGCGCCAGCAGCCCGCGGGAGGCCCGGGGGACCGGGGAGCTGTTTTTT
TRBJ1-4 | - | TRBV29-1 | - | CSGSQGSEKLFF | TGCAGCGGATCGCAGGGGAGTGAAAAACTGTTTTTT
TRBJ2-7 | TRBD1 | TRBV12-3/TRBV12-4 | - | CASSLEGTGPYEQYF | TGTGCCAGCAGTTTAGAAGGGACAGGGCCGTACGAGCAGTACTTC
TRBJ2-1 | TRBD2 | TRBV20-1 | few | CSAKLAGRSYNEQFF | TGCAGTGCTAAATTAGCGGGCCGTTCCTACAATGAGCAGTTCTTC
TRBJ2-1 | - | TRBV18 | - | CASSPTQGYNEQFF | TGTGCCAGCTCACCAACGCAGGGCTACAATGAGCAGTTCTTC
TRBJ2-6 | TRBD1 | TRBV24-1 | once | CATSAWTGYSGANVLTF | TGTGCCACCAGTGCTTGGACAGGATACTCTGGGGCCAACGTCCTGACTTTC
TRBJ2-5 | TRBD2 | TRBV29-1 | - | CSGGSEFLAEF | TGCAGCGGCGGGTCCGAATTTCTAGCGGAATTC
TRBJ2-2 | - | TRBV6-1 | few | CASSRSFTGELFF | TGTGCCAGCAGTCGAAGCTTCACCGGGGAGCTGTTTTTT
TRBJ1-4 | - | TRBV11-1 | - | CASSLGGGKHEKLFF | TGTGCCAGCAGCTTAGGGGGGGGCAAGCATGAAAAACTGTTTTTT
TRBJ2-3 | - | TRBV7-3 | - | CASSLKPGTDTQYF | TGTGCCAGCAGCTTAAAACCAGGGACAGATACGCAGTATTTT
TRBJ2-1 | TRBD2 | TRBV29-1 | - | CSVGGLAGYNEQFF | TGCAGCGTTGGGGGACTAGCGGGCTACAATGAGCAGTTCTTC
TRBJ2-3 | - | TRBV6-5 | few | CASSYRGYTDTQYF | TGTGCCAGCAGTTACCGGGGCTACACAGATACGCAGTATTTT
TRBJ2-3 | TRBD2 | TRBV7-6 | many | CASSLLAGEGTDTQYF | TGTGCCAGCAGCTTACTAGCGGGAGAAGGAACAGATACGCAGTATTTT
TRBJ2-1 | - | TRBV18 | few | CASSPGEFNEQFF | TGTGCCAGCTCACCCGGGGAGTTCAATGAGCAGTTCTTC
TRBJ2-1 | TRBD2 | TRBV5-1 | few | CASRPGLAGDSYNEQFF | TGCGCCAGCAGACCGGGACTAGCGGGGGACTCATACAATGAGCAGTTCTTC
TRBJ2-3 | - | TRBV5-1 | - | CASSLVPTSTDTQYF | TGTGCCAGCAGCTTGGTGCCAACCAGCACAGATACGCAGTATTTT
TRBJ2-2 | - | TRBV21-1 | - | CASTGDGLYFTGELFF | TGTGCCAGCACAGGGGACGGATTGTACTTCACCGGGGAGCTGTTTTTT
TRBJ1-4 | TRBD1 | TRBV20-1 | few | CSARASRDRVVATNEKLFF | TGCAGTGCTAGAGCAAGTAGGGACAGGGTAGTTGCAACTAATGAAAAACTGTTTTTT
TRBJ1-2 | TRBD1 | TRBV19 | - | CASTMGPDRDYYGYTF | TGTGCCAGTACTATGGGACCAGACAGGGATTACTATGGCTACACCTTC
TRBJ1-5 | - | TRBV19 | - | CASTQGRDDLLSRYSNQPQHF | TGTGCCAGTACGCAAGGCAGGGATGATCTACTAAGCCGTTATAGCAATCAGCCCCAGCATTTT
TRBJ2-5 | TRBD1 | TRBV29-1 | - | CSAVQGMETQYF | TGCAGCGCCGTACAGGGGATGGAGACCCAGTACTTC
TRBJ1-5 | TRBD1 | TRBV5-1 | - | CASSLGDRIGQPQHF | TGCGCCAGCAGCTTGGGGGACAGAATAGGACAGCCCCAGCATTTT
TRBJ2-1 | - | TRBV11-2 | - | CASSSRGIDNEQFF | TGTGCCAGCAGCAGTCGGGGGATCGACAATGAGCAGTTCTTC
TRBJ2-1 | TRBD2 | TRBV4-1 | - | CASSLSGRDNEQFF | TGCGCCAGCAGTCTTAGCGGGAGGGATAATGAGCAGTTCTTC
TRBJ2-3 | - | TRBV6-1 | few | CASSEPRSAGIGYTDTQYF | TGTGCCAGCAGTGAACCCCGTAGCGCAGGGATTGGATACACAGATACGCAGTATTTT
TRBJ2-1 | - | TRBV24-1 | - | CATSNGQSSYNEQFF | TGTGCCACCAGTAACGGACAGAGCTCCTACAATGAGCAGTTCTTC
TRBJ2-1 | - | TRBV12-5 | - | CASGLVPRSGRYNEQFF | TGTGCTAGTGGTTTGGTACCGAGGAGCGGGCGCTACAATGAGCAGTTCTTC
TRBJ1-5 | - | TRBV20-1 | - | CSAGRGNQPQHF | TGCAGTGCCGGTAGGGGCAATCAGCCCCAGCATTTT
TRBJ2-3 | TRBD2 | TRBV28 | - | CASSSPSGSGTDTQYF | TGTGCCAGCAGTTCCCCTAGCGGGAGCGGGACAGATACGCAGTATTTT
TRBJ1-2 | - | TRBV5-1 | - | CANVLVCVLAHHYGYTF | TGCGCCAACGTGCTGGTCTGTGTGCTGGCCCATCACTATGGCTACACCTTC
TRBJ1-2 | TRBD1 | TRBV5-5 | - | CASSSRTGPGGYTF | TGTGCCAGCAGCTCACGGACAGGGCCTGGTGGCTACACCTTC
TRBJ2-7 | - | TRBV27 | - | CASSLVWAYVDEQYF | TGTGCCAGCAGTTTAGTCTGGGCCTATGTTGACGAGCAGTACTTC
TRBJ2-5 | TRBD1 | TRBV5-1 | - | CASSRGQIGEETQYF | TGCGCCAGCAGCCGGGGACAGATTGGGGAAGAGACCCAGTACTTC